The rows below give T cell receptor beta chains drawn from one sample of a study of blood T cell repertoires in COVID-19. TCRdb keeps only in-frame clones here, not all; method: immunoSEQ multiplex PCR. The sample has hundreds of thousands of clones; 75% to 90% are singletons. Material: PBMCs or T cells enriched from blood (not recorded which). The receptors derive from a man between 18 and 29 years old who had recovered from COVID-19. Each CDR3 is given with its conserved first and last residue. A D gene is named only where the DNA matches it firmly. The size field is filled for only some rows; it gives once, few, many or a size class.

clone_size	j_call	v_call	d_call	cdr3_nt	cdr3_aa
once	TRBJ1-5	TRBV5-1	TRBD1	TGCGCCAGCAGCGAGGGGACAGAAAATCAGCCCCAGCATTTT	CASSEGTENQPQHF
-	TRBJ2-7	TRBV30	-	TGTGCCTGGAGCGCCGGAGCAGGGTCCTACGAGCAGTACTTC	CAWSAGAGSYEQYF
-	TRBJ2-2	TRBV29-1	TRBD2	TGCAGCGTTCCCACCTCTAGCGGGAGTGGCACCGGGGAGCTGTTTTTT	CSVPTSSGSGTGELFF
-	TRBJ2-1	TRBV2	TRBD2	TGTGCCAGCATTAGGACTAGCGGGAACAATGAGCAGTTCTTC	CASIRTSGNNEQFF
-	TRBJ1-2	TRBV24-1	TRBD1	TGTGCCACCAGTGATCCAGGACAGGCCATCACCTTC	CATSDPGQAITF
-	TRBJ1-2	TRBV29-1	TRBD1	TGCAGCGTTGACCGACAGGGCTATGGCTACACCTTC	CSVDRQGYGYTF
-	TRBJ1-1	TRBV10-3	TRBD1	TGTGCCATCACTCAGGGGGAGAACGCTGAAGCTTTCTTT	CAITQGENAEAFF
-	TRBJ2-7	TRBV18	-	TGTGCCAGCTCACCACCGGACAGAGGAGCGCAGTACTTC	CASSPPDRGAQYF
-	TRBJ1-1	TRBV11-2	-	TGTGCCAGCAGAGGGGGATCCGAAGCTTTCTTT	CASRGGSEAFF
-	TRBJ2-6	TRBV2	-	TGTGCCAGCCAACTCTCTGGGGCCAACGTCCTGACTTTC	CASQLSGANVLTF
-	TRBJ2-5	TRBV5-1	TRBD2	TGCGCCAGCAGCTTTAGGACTAGCGGGAGGGCCGGTGAGACCCAGTACTTC	CASSFRTSGRAGETQYF
-	TRBJ2-7	TRBV28	TRBD2	TGTGCCAGCAGTTTATTGAGCGGGAGAAATAGTTACGAGCAGTACTTC	CASSLLSGRNSYEQYF
-	TRBJ2-3	TRBV9	-	TGTGCCAGCAGCGTAGCTTACTACCCCGGCACAGATACGCAGTATTTT	CASSVAYYPGTDTQYF
-	TRBJ1-2	TRBV5-6	TRBD1	TGTGCCAGCAGCTCCCTCCAGGGGGCCTATGGCTACACCTTC	CASSSLQGAYGYTF
-	TRBJ2-2	TRBV15	TRBD2	TGTGCCACCAGCAGAAGGGCGGGAGCGGCGGCCGGGGAGCTGTTTTTT	CATSRRAGAAAGELFF
-	TRBJ2-1	TRBV18	-	TGTGCCAGCTCACTAGAAAGGAAAGCGAAGATGAATGAGCAGTTCTTC	CASSLERKAKMNEQFF
-	TRBJ1-4	TRBV5-1	-	TGCGCCAGCAGCTTGGCCCAACAGGGCTATGAAAAACTGTTTTTT	CASSLAQQGYEKLFF
-	TRBJ1-1	TRBV5-6	-	TGTGCCAGCAGCCTCGGCGGGGTTGGGACTGAAGCTTTCTTT	CASSLGGVGTEAFF
-	TRBJ2-3	TRBV2	TRBD1	TGTGCCAGCAGTCGGAATCAGGGGGCGACAGATACGCAGTATTTT	CASSRNQGATDTQYF
-	TRBJ2-1	TRBV7-3	-	TGTGCCAGCAGCTTAGTGGGCGACCACGGCAATGAGCAGTTCTTC	CASSLVGDHGNEQFF
-	TRBJ2-3	TRBV30	TRBD1	TGTGCCTCGACGGACAGGGGGATGGATACGCAGTATTTT	CASTDRGMDTQYF
-	TRBJ2-1	TRBV5-4	-	TGTGCCAGCAGCCCGGTAGTCAACAATGAGCAGTTCTTC	CASSPVVNNEQFF
-	TRBJ1-3	TRBV2	TRBD1	TGTGCCAGCAGGAGGGGGCAGGACTCTGGAAACACCATATATTTT	CASRRGQDSGNTIYF
-	TRBJ1-3	TRBV5-8	-	TGTGCCAGCAGCACCTCCGGGCGGGAGGGCTCCGGAAACACCATATATTTT	CASSTSGREGSGNTIYF
-	TRBJ1-1	TRBV7-9	-	TGTGCCAGCAGCCGGGTGAACACTGAAGCTTTCTTT	CASSRVNTEAFF
-	TRBJ1-4	TRBV3-1/TRBV3-2	TRBD1	TGTGCCAGCAGCCAAGTGTGGACAGGCCGGGAACTGTTTTTT	CASSQVWTGRELFF
-	TRBJ2-7	TRBV18	TRBD2	TGTGCCAGCTCACGTGATACTAGCGGTGGAGACGAGCAGTACTTC	CASSRDTSGGDEQYF
-	TRBJ2-1	TRBV19	-	TGTGCCAGTAGTATAGTTCAAGGAGGTGATGAGCAGTTCTTC	CASSIVQGGDEQFF
-	TRBJ2-3	TRBV3-1/TRBV3-2	-	TGTGCCAGCAGCCAGGGTGGGACATACGCGCAGTATTTT	CASSQGGTYAQYF
-	TRBJ2-7	TRBV7-2	TRBD1	TGTGCCAGCAGCTACGGGACAGGCCTTCCCTACGAGCAGTACTTC	CASSYGTGLPYEQYF
-	TRBJ2-1	TRBV5-1	-	TGCGCCAGCAGCCCCGGACAAGGGCGGCTAGGTGAGCAGTTCTTC	CASSPGQGRLGEQFF
once	TRBJ1-3	TRBV30	-	TGTGCCTGGAACCCTACCATAAACTCTGGAAACACCATATATTTT	CAWNPTINSGNTIYF
few	TRBJ2-3	TRBV7-2	-	TGTGCCAGCAGCTTAGTATCAGATACGCAGTATTTT	CASSLVSDTQYF
few	TRBJ2-7	TRBV18	TRBD1	TGTGCCAGCTCACCCACCGCGGGACAGGGGGTAGAGCAGTACTTC	CASSPTAGQGVEQYF
-	TRBJ2-1	TRBV2	-	TGTGCCAGATCTCTACGCAGTTCAGCGGACAATGAGCAGTTCTTC	CARSLRSSADNEQFF
once	TRBJ2-3	TRBV13	TRBD2	TGTGCCAGCAGCCGCACTAGCGGCTACACAGATACGCAGTATTTT	CASSRTSGYTDTQYF
-	TRBJ1-5	TRBV6-5	-	TGTGCCAGCAGGTCCAGGGAAGGTCGGCCCCAGCATTTT	CASRSREGRPQHF
-	TRBJ1-1	TRBV5-1	TRBD1	TGCGCCAGCAGCAAGGACAGGGGAAAGAACACTGAAGCTTTCTTT	CASSKDRGKNTEAFF
-	TRBJ2-7	TRBV7-7	-	TGTGCCCCCGGACAGATCGAGTGGGGCGAGCAGTACTTC	CAPGQIEWGEQYF
-	TRBJ2-1	TRBV29-1	-	TGCAGCGTGTTGGGCCAGAGCTCCTACAATGAGCAGTTCTTC	CSVLGQSSYNEQFF
-	TRBJ1-1	TRBV9	-	TGTGCCAGCAGCGGGGGGATGACAGGTGAAGCTTTCTTT	CASSGGMTGEAFF
-	TRBJ1-1	TRBV5-5	-	TGTGCCAGCAGCTTCTATGATCAGGGTGTTGGAGCTTTCTTT	CASSFYDQGVGAFF
-	TRBJ2-5	TRBV5-8	-	TGTGCCAGCAGCCCCGGGGTCCGGCAAGAGACCCAGTACTTC	CASSPGVRQETQYF
-	TRBJ1-4	TRBV7-9	TRBD1	TGTGCCAGCAGCCTGGGACAGGGGGGTGAAAAACTGTTTTTT	CASSLGQGGEKLFF
-	TRBJ2-7	TRBV29-1	-	TGCAGCGTTGAAGAGGGAGGCTCCTCCTACGAGCAGTACTTC	CSVEEGGSSYEQYF